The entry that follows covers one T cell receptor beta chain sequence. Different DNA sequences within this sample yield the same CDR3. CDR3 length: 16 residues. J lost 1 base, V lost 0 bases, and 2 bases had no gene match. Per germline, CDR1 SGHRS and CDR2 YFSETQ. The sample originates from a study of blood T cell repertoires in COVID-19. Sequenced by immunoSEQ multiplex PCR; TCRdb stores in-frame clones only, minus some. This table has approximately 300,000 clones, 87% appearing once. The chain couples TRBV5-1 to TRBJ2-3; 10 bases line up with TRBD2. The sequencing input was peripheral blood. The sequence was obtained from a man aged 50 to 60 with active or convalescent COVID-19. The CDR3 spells CASSLGLAGGTDTQYF. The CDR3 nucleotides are TGCGCCAGCAGCTTGGGGCTAGCGGGAGGCACAGATACGCAGTATTTT.